The TCR beta chain described here comes from a study of CD8 T cells in ankylosing spondylitis. Findings and limits, study-wide: What seemed typical of ankylosing spondylitis blood was a TCR beta motif built from about 8 highly homologous variants.

Making use of molecular barcodes, quantitative 5'-RACE generated TCR beta libraries. Each CDR3 protein gets one entry after TCRdb re-called the 5' RACE reads with MiXCR. The table lists tens of thousands of distinct CDR3 sequences, 6% to 8% of them singletons, with around 5% in the top ten. The CDR3 extends over 16 amino acids. Germline lookup yields CDR1 SGHRS and CDR2 YFSETQ. V lost 0 bases to trimming and J lost 2 bases, with 13 bases between them. As to this clonotype: Its specificity is unknown.

This sequence originates from a male donor with ankylosing spondylitis. V and J are TRBV5-1 and TRBJ2-3; the D gene is possibly TRBD2 (5 bases). Source material: synovial fluid, either unsorted or a sorted T cell fraction (not recorded which). CDR3: CASSLAGVSYTDTQYF. The CDR3 DNA reads as TGCGCCAGCAGCTTGGCCGGGGTCAGTTACACAGATACGCAGTATTTT.